This entry lists 30 T cell receptor beta chains sequenced from one sample in a study of shared clonotypes between healthy human individuals. This table comes from immunoSEQ multiplex PCR, and its TCRdb copy is limited to in-frame clones, with some not included. The sample lists under 2,500,000 clones, approximately 94% occurring once. Material for sequencing was naive CD4+ T cells sorted from blood. The subset was: CD45RA+ positively selected. All receptors come from a man aged 18 to 29 in good health.

This clone was recorded only once. The chain combines TRBV9 with TRBJ2-7, with 9 bases aligning to TRBD1. V lost 3 bases to trimming and J lost 3 bases; unmatched junction nucleotides: 7. Germline V lookup: CDR1 SGDLS, CDR2 YYNGEE. The CDR3 has 15 residues. The CDR3 nucleotides read TGTGCCAGCAGCGCCGGGACAGGGAAAATCTACGAGCAGTACTTC. It yields the protein CASSAGTGKIYEQYF.

The chain's CDR3 is CAVSPGQPNEKLFF. In DNA, the CDR3 is TGTGCCGTCTCACCGGGACAGCCAAATGAAAAACTGTTTTTT. The chain couples TRBV10-3 to TRBJ1-4, with 7 positions matching TRBD1. The germline V gene encodes CDR1 ENHRY and CDR2 SYGVKD. Trimming cost V 11 bases and J 5 bases; bases outside gene matches: 11. The CDR3 extends over 14 amino acids.

The chain joins TRBV10-3 to TRBJ2-7; D gene uncertain. Trimming removed 6 bases at V and 4 bases at J, with 13 bases between. This CDR3 spans 13 amino acids. The germline CDR1 and CDR2 sequences are ENHRY and SYGVKD. The CDR3 region is CAISPSPEYEQYF. In DNA, the CDR3 is TGTGCCATCAGCCCTTCGCCAGAGTACGAGCAGTACTTC.

A note on this clone: Mismatch with germline at one junction end may stem from a read error. The chain joins TRBV7-7 to TRBJ2-5; 9 bases fit TRBD1. This CDR3 spans 15 amino acids. Germline V gene sequence: CDR1 SSHAT, CDR2 FNYEAQ (reference sequence). The CDR3 region is CASSLGGQGRETQYF. The CDR3 DNA reads as TGTGCTAGCAGCTTAGGGGGACAGGGAAGAGAGACCCAGTACTTC.

In this sample, this clone turned up once. This CDR3 is also generated by other DNA sequences in the sample. This chain's CDR3 is CASSRYTGELFF. The DNA of the CDR3 is TGTGCCAGCAGCCGATACACCGGGGAGCTGTTTTTT. The rearrangement links TRBV7-2 to TRBJ2-2; D gene unclear. The germline CDR1 and CDR2 sequences are SGHTA and FQGNSA. Trimming removed 5 bases from V and 3 bases from J, with 4 bases in between. The CDR3 covers 12 residues. The full variable domain, in which reference TRBV7-2 and TRBJ2-2 provide the parts outside the CDR3, is GAGVSQSPSNKVTEKGKDVELRCDPISGHTALYWYRQSLGQGLEFLIYFQGNSAPDKSGLPSDRFSAERTGGSVSTLTIQRTQQEDSAVYLCASSRYTGELFFGEGSRLTVL.

V and J are TRBV10-3 and TRBJ2-3, with D possibly TRBD2 on 6 matching bases. The germline gives CDR1 ENHRY, CDR2 SYGVKD. V lost 5 bases, J lost 4 bases, and 19 bases lay in between. This CDR3 contains 16 residues. The CDR3, as DNA: TGTGCCATCAGTCTAGGCCTGGCGGGACCCCCAGATACGCAGTATTTT. This sequence encodes CAISLGLAGPPDTQYF.

In the case of this clone: Other DNA variants within this sample encode the same CDR3. The chain is built from TRBV5-6 and TRBJ2-2; TRBD1 might be the D (6 bases). Per the germline V gene, CDR1 is SGHDT and CDR2 is YYEEEE. The CDR3 is made up of 14 amino acids. V lost 2 bases to trimming and J lost 4 bases, with 9 bases between them. The CDR3 DNA reads TGTGCCAGCAGCTTAAGAGGGGGCACCGGGGAGCTGTTTTTT. Residues: CASSLRGGTGELFF.

The rearrangement joins TRBV7-9 to TRBJ1-5; weak D call: TRBD1 (5 bases). The germline V gene has CDR1 SEHNR and CDR2 FQNEAQ (reference sequence). The CDR3 has 14 amino acids. V was trimmed by 3 bases and J by 3 bases, leaving 9 bases between them. The CDR3 reads CASSLGGDNQPQHF. CDR3 nucleotide sequence: TGTGCCAGCAGCTTGGGGGGGGACAATCAGCCCCAGCATTTT.

J is TRBJ2-7 and V is TRBV11-3; 9 bases line up with TRBD1. With 5 bases clipped from V and 0 bases from J, the junction kept 5 bases outside the gene matches. There are 15 residues in the CDR3. Germline values: CDR1 SGHNT, CDR2 YENEEA. The CDR3 DNA reads TGTGCCAGCAGCACGGGACAGGGTAGCTCCTACGAGCAGTACTTC. Its translation is CASSTGQGSSYEQYF.

The count of this clone is one. This chain uses TRBV9 with TRBJ1-1; 8 bases line up with TRBD1. Germline trimming cut 2 bases from V and 7 bases from J; bases unmatched to any gene: 10. This CDR3 spans 15 amino acids. Germline CDR1 and CDR2: SGDLS and YYNGEE. The CDR3 DNA reads as TGTGCCAGCAGCGTGGAAGCAGGGGGCGAGGGTGAAGCTTTCTTT. It is translated as CASSVEAGGEGEAFF.

This clone occurred once. The V gene is TRBV5-1, the J gene TRBJ2-3, with D hard to call. The CDR3 extends over 15 amino acids. The germline gives CDR1 SGHRS, CDR2 YFSETQ. Trimming removed 4 bases from V and 2 bases from J, with 14 bases in between. CDR3: CASSRGWGSTDTQYF. The CDR3 region has the DNA TGCGCCAGCAGCCGCGGATGGGGATCCACAGATACGCAGTATTTT.

The chain has TRBV27 and TRBJ2-7, with 7 bases matching TRBD2. In germline, CDR1 is MNHEY, CDR2 SMNVEV (reference sequence). The CDR3 is 14 amino acids. The J segment lost 2 bases and the V segment lost 4 bases, leaving 5 bases of the junction unmatched. The CDR3 DNA is TGTGCCAGCAGTTCGTGGGAGGGAGCCTACGAGCAGTACTTC. Translated: CASSSWEGAYEQYF.

DNA of the CDR3: TGTGCCAGCAGCCCCGAAAAGACAGGGGGTGAGTGCAATCAGCCCCAGCATTTT. This sequence encodes CASSPEKTGGECNQPQHF. The rearrangement joins TRBV7-4 to TRBJ1-5; 9 bases fit TRBD1. The CDR3 totals 18 residues. J gave up 2 bases and V 5 bases, and 13 bases lay outside the gene matches. Germline CDR1 reads SGHVT; CDR2 reads SQSDAQ. The whole variable domain, remainder taken from reference TRBV7-4 and TRBJ1-5, is GAGVSQSPRYKVAKRGRDVALRCDSISGHVTLYWYRQTLGQGSEVLTYSQSDAQRDKSGRPSGRFSAERPERSVSTLKIQRTEQGDSAVYLCASSPEKTGGECNQPQHFGDGTRLSIL.

About this clone itself: The sample holds other DNA sequences that translate to the same CDR3. The chain is built from TRBV5-1 and TRBJ2-1; 7 bases agree with TRBD1. V was pared by 2 bases and J by 1 base, with 3 bases of the junction left unmatched. The CDR3 has 15 residues. Germline V gene data show CDR1 as SGHRS and CDR2 as YFSETQ. CDR3: CASSFGTASYNEQFF. The CDR3 nucleotides are TGCGCCAGCAGCTTTGGGACAGCTTCCTACAATGAGCAGTTCTTC.

On this clone itself: In the same sample, other DNA sequences code for this CDR3. J is TRBJ2-2 and V is TRBV6-6, with 8 nucleotides matching TRBD1. V trimming: 2 bases; J trimming: 5 bases; junction bases outside the gene matches: 1. The CDR3 sequence is 14 residues long. Looked up from germline, CDR1 is MNHNY and CDR2 is SVGAGI (reference sequence). The CDR3 DNA reads TGTGCCAGCAGTTACCAGGGGGCGACCGGGGAGCTGTTTTTT. Residues: CASSYQGATGELFF.

The V and J genes are TRBV5-6 and TRBJ2-3; D unclear. The CDR3 covers 14 residues. The V end was cut by 0 bases, the J end by 2 bases, with 7 bases between. The germline V gene encodes CDR1 SGHDT and CDR2 YYEEEE. The CDR3 reads CASSLAADTDTQYF. CDR3 coding DNA: TGTGCCAGCAGCTTGGCGGCAGACACAGATACGCAGTATTTT.

The chain has TRBV10-3 and TRBJ1-2; D may be TRBD1 (6 bases). Trimming shortened V by 10 bases and J by 4 bases, and 19 bases separated the two germline ends. Looked up from germline, CDR1 is ENHRY and CDR2 is SYGVKD. This CDR3 spans 14 amino acids. This chain's CDR3 is CATHLQGKGYGYTF. CDR3 DNA: TGTGCCACCCATTTACAGGGCAAGGGCTATGGCTACACCTTC.

The chain combines TRBV10-2 with TRBJ1-5; no clear D gene. Germline values: CDR1 WSHSY, CDR2 SAAADI. The V gene lost 7 bases and the J gene lost 0 bases, with 7 bases spanning the gap. The length of the CDR3 is 13 residues. The CDR3 protein is CASMADSNQPQHF. The CDR3 region has the DNA TGCGCCAGCATGGCAGATAGCAATCAGCCCCAGCATTTT.

The J gene is TRBJ1-6, the V gene TRBV2; D gene unclear. V lost 6 bases to trimming and J lost 2 bases, with 8 bases between them. Germline loops: CDR1 SNHLY, CDR2 FYNNEI. The CDR3 totals 14 residues. CDR3 sequence reads: CASSRSPYNSPLHF. The CDR3 DNA reads TGTGCCAGCAGCAGGAGTCCCTATAATTCACCCCTCCACTTT.

The V call is TRBV9, the J call TRBJ2-1; the match to TRBD2 covers 9 bases. Germline CDR1 is SGDLS and CDR2 is YYNGEE. J was trimmed by 7 bases and V by 2 bases; bases with no gene match: 10. This CDR3 comprises 16 residues. The CDR3 DNA reads as TGTGCCAGCAGCGTGGCCGGGACTAGCAAATGGAATGAGCAGTTCTTC. Encoded protein: CASSVAGTSKWNEQFF.

In this sample, this clone turned up once. This chain connects TRBV6-1 to TRBJ1-5, with D possibly matching TRBD1 (5 bases). The germline V gene encodes CDR1 MNHNS and CDR2 SASEGT. The CDR3 has 15 residues. Between the trimmed V and J ends, which lost 5 bases and 1 base, there was a span of 12 bases. CDR3 amino acids: CASSWGSRSNQPQHF. CDR3 coding DNA: TGTGCCAGCAGTTGGGGCTCCAGAAGCAATCAGCCCCAGCATTTT.

J is TRBJ2-2 and V is TRBV10-1; unclear D gene. Germline values: CDR1 WNHNN, CDR2 SYGVQD (reference sequence). The V end lost 6 bases, the J end lost 1 base, and 15 bases lay between the germline ends. The CDR3 extends over 16 amino acids. CDR3 sequence reads: CASSPSQLVNTGELFF. The CDR3 nucleotides are TGCGCCAGCAGCCCCAGCCAGTTGGTGAACACCGGGGAGCTGTTTTTT.

The V and J genes are TRBV6-1 and TRBJ1-4, with TRBD1 identical over 8 bases. Germline V gene data show CDR1 as MNHNS and CDR2 as SASEGT. The CDR3 covers 13 residues. The trim removed 6 bases at V and 7 bases at J, leaving 4 bases unmatched. The chain's CDR3 is CASRGRGREKLFF. The CDR3 bases are TGTGCCAGCAGAGGCAGGGGGCGTGAAAAACTGTTTTTT.

This sequence joins TRBV10-3 and TRBJ2-3; 12 positions agree with TRBD2. The germline CDR1 and CDR2 sequences are ENHRY and SYGVKD. The CDR3 contains 15 residues. V lost 6 bases to trimming and J lost 6 bases; unmatched junction nucleotides: 7. The CDR3 reads CAISPPSGGVDTQYF. CDR3 bases: TGTGCCATCAGCCCTCCTAGCGGGGGGGTGGATACGCAGTATTTT.

The rearrangement links TRBV9 to TRBJ1-2; D is uncertain. The germline gives CDR1 SGDLS, CDR2 YYNGEE. CDR3 length: 15 residues. Trimming shortened V by 0 bases and J by 5 bases, and 14 bases separated the two germline ends. CDR3 loop: CASSVATAGSYGYTF. The CDR3 nucleotides are TGTGCCAGCAGCGTAGCTACGGCAGGTTCATATGGCTACACCTTC.

The chain carries TRBV2 and TRBJ2-1; tentative D call: TRBD2 (6 bases). CDR1 SNHLY and CDR2 FYNNEI come from the germline V gene. Trimming removed 4 bases at V and 8 bases at J, with 15 bases between. The CDR3 is 14 amino acids. The DNA for the CDR3 is TGTGCCAGCAGTGCCCCGGCGGGGTCCGATGAGCAGTTCTTC. Protein product: CASSAPAGSDEQFF.

The rearrangement uses TRBV5-1 and TRBJ2-7, with 8 bases that match TRBD1. The CDR3 has 14 residues. V lost 2 bases to trimming and J lost 9 bases; unmatched junction nucleotides: 10. Germline V lookup: CDR1 SGHRS, CDR2 YFSETQ. This chain's CDR3 is CASSFSGQGRGQYF. Here the CDR3 DNA reads TGCGCCAGCAGCTTTTCAGGACAGGGCCGGGGGCAGTACTTC.

This sequence joins TRBV4-3 and TRBJ1-5; no reliable D call. The CDR3 is made up of 13 amino acids. In germline, CDR1 is LGHNA, CDR2 YSLEER. V was trimmed by 0 bases and J by 7 bases, leaving 7 bases between them. CDR3 region: CASSQEPRQPQHF. The CDR3 DNA is TGCGCCAGCAGCCAAGAACCTAGACAGCCCCAGCATTTT.

In this sample, this clone turned up once. The rearrangement joins TRBV28 to TRBJ2-5; unclear D gene. Germline V gene sequence: CDR1 MDHEN, CDR2 SYDVKM. With 6 bases removed from V and 1 base from J, the gap between germline ends came to 9 bases. The CDR3 runs to 13 residues. CDR3 residues: CASRFRAQETQYF. DNA for the CDR3: TGTGCCAGCAGGTTCCGGGCCCAAGAGACCCAGTACTTC. The complete variable domain, with remaining parts taken from reference TRBV28 and TRBJ2-5, reads DVKVTQSSRYLVKRTGEKVFLECVQDMDHENMFWYRQDPGLGLRLIYFSYDVKMKEKGDIPEGYSVSREKKERFSLILESASTNQTSMYLCASRFRAQETQYFGPGTRLLVL.

V is TRBV7-2 and J is TRBJ1-1; TRBD1 aligns across 9 bases. This CDR3 comprises 12 residues. Germline V CDR1 and CDR2: SGHTA, FQGNSA. After removal of 5 bases from V and 11 bases from J, the junction contained 6 bases not matched to a gene. The CDR3 here is CASSRDRVPAFF. For the CDR3, the DNA is TGTGCCAGCAGCCGGGACAGGGTCCCGGCTTTCTTT.